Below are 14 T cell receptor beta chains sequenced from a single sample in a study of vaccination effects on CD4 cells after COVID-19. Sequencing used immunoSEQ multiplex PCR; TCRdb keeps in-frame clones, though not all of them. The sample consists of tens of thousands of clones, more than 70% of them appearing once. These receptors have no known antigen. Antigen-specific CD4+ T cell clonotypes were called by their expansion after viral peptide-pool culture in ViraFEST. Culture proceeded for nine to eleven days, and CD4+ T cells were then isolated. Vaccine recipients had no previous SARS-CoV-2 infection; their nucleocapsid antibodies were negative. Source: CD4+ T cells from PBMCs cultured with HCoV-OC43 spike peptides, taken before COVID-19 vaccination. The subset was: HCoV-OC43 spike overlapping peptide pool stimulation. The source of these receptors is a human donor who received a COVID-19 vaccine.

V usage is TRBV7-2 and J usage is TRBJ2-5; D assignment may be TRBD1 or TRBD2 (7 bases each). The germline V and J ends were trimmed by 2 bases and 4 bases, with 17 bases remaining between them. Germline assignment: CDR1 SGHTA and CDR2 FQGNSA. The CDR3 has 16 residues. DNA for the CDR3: TGTGCCAGCAGCTTAAAGTCAGGGGGGGGCGGAGAGACCCAGTACTTC. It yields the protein CASSLKSGGGGETQYF.

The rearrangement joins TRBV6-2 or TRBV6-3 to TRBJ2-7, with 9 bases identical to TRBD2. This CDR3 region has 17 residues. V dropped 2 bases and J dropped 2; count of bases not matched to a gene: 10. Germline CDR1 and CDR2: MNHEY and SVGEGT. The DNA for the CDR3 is TGTGCCAGCAGTTACCGGGTACTAGCGGGCAAAACCTACGAGCAGTACGTC. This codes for CASSYRVLAGKTYEQYV.

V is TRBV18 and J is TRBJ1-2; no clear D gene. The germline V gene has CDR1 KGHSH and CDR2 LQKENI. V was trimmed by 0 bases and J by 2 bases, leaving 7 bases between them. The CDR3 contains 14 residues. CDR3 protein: CASSPPTGNYGYTF. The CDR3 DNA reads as TGTGCCAGCTCACCACCGACGGGAAACTATGGCTACACCTTC. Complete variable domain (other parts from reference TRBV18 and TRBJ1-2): NAGVMQNPRHLVRRRGQEARLRCSPMKGHSHVYWYRQLPEEGLKFMVYLQKENIIDESGMPKERFSAEFPKEGPSILRIQQVVRGDSAAYFCASSPPTGNYGYTFGSGTRLTVV.

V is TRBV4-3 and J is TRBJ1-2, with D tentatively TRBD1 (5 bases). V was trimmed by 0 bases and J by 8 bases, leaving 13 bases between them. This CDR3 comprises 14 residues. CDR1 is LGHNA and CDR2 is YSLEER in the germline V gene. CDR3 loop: CASSQDVAGKGYTF. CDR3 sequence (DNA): TGCGCCAGCAGCCAAGATGTGGCAGGGAAGGGCTACACCTTC.

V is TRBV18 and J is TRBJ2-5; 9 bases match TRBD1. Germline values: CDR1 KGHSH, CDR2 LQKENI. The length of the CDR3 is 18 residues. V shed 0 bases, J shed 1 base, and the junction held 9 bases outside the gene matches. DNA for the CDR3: TGTGCCAGCTCACCACCGTCCTTTGGGACAGGGACCCAAGAGACCCAGTACTTC. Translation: CASSPPSFGTGTQETQYF.

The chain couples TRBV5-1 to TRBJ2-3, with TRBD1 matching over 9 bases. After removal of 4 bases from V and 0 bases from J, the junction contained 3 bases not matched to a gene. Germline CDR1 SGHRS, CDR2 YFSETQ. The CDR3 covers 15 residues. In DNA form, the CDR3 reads TGCGCCAGCAGCCCAGGGACAGGGAGCACAGATACGCAGTATTTT. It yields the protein CASSPGTGSTDTQYF. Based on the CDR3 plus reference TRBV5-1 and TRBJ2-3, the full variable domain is KAGVTQTPRYLIKTRGQQVTLSCSPISGHRSVSWYQQTPGQGLQFLFEYFSETQRNKGNFPGRFSGRQFSNSRSEMNVSTLELGDSALYLCASSPGTGSTDTQYFGPGTRLTVL.

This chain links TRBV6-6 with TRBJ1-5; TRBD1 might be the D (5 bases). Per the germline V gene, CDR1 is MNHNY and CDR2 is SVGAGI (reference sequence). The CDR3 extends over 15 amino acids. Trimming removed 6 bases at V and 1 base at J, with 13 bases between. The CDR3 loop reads CASRAGRGSNQPQHF. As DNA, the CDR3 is TGTGCCAGCAGAGCAGGACGGGGGAGCAATCAGCCCCAGCATTTT.

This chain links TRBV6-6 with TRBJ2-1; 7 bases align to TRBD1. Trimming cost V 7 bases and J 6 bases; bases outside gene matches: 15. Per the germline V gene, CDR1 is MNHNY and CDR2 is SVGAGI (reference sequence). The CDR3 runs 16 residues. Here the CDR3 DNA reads TGTGCCAGCACCAAGACCAGGGGGACAGTATCCAATGAGCAGTTCTTC. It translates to CASTKTRGTVSNEQFF.

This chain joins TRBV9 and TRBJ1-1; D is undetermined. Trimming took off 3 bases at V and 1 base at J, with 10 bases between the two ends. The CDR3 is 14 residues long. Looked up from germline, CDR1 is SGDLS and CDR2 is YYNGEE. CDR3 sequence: CASSAGPRNTEAFF. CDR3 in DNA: TGTGCCAGCAGCGCCGGACCGAGGAACACTGAAGCTTTCTTT.

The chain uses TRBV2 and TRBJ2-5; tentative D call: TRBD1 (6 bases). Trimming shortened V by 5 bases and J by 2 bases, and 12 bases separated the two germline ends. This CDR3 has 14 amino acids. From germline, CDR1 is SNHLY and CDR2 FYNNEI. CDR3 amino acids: CASSPGQPQETQYF. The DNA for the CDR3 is TGTGCCAGCAGTCCAGGACAGCCGCAAGAGACCCAGTACTTC.

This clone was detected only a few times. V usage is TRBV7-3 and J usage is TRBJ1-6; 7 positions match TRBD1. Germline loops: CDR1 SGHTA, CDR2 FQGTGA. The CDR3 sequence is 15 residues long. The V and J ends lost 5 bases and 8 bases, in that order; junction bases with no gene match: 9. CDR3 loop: CASSPIGGTDSPLHF. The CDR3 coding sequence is TGTGCCAGCAGCCCGATCGGGGGGACAGATTCACCCCTCCACTTT.

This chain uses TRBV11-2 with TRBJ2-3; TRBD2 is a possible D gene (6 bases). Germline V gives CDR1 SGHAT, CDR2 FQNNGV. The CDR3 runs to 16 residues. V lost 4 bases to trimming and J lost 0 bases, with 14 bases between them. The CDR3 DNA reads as TGTGCCAGCAGCTCCGGATCCGGGACTAGCACAGATACGCAGTATTTT. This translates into CASSSGSGTSTDTQYF.

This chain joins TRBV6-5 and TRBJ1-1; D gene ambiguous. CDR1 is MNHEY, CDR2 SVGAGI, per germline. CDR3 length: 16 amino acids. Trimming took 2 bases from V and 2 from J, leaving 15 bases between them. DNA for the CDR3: TGTGCCAGCAGTTACGGAGGACGGAGAAGAAACACTGAAGCTTTCTTT. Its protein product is CASSYGGRRRNTEAFF.

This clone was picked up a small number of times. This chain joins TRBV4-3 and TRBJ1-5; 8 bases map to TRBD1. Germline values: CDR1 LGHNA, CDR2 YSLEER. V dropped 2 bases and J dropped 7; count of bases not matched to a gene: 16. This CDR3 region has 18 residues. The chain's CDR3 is CASSQTLFGQGVRQPQHF. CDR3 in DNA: TGCGCCAGCAGCCAAACTTTGTTTGGACAGGGTGTTCGACAGCCCCAGCATTTT.